The 14 T cell receptor beta chains reported below all come from one sample, sequenced in a study of technical replicates of blood from a few donors. Data came from immunoSEQ multiplex PCR; TCRdb stores just in-frame clones and leaves some out. The sample records about 82,000 clones, 96% being singletons. The sequenced sample was T cells isolated from PBMCs. These receptor sequences come from a human donor in good health.

CDR3 loop: CASSEIGGRATDTQYF. For the CDR3, the DNA is TGTGCCAGCAGTGAAATAGGCGGGAGGGCCACAGATACGCAGTATTTT. The rearrangement uses TRBV2 and TRBJ2-3, with TRBD2 matching over 9 bases. The CDR3 is 16 residues long. Trimming at V came to 2 bases and at J to 2 bases, leaving 5 bases not matched to a gene. CDR1 is SNHLY, CDR2 FYNNEI, per germline.

The chain has TRBV14 and TRBJ2-3; D may be TRBD2 (6 bases). Looked up from germline, CDR1 is SGHDN and CDR2 is FVKESK. This CDR3 is 16 amino acids long. V shed 4 bases and J shed 0 bases, with 14 bases lying between them. The DNA of the CDR3 is TGTGCCAGCAGCCGGCGACTAGACCTAAGCACAGATACGCAGTATTTT. Residues: CASSRRLDLSTDTQYF.

The chain uses TRBV11-3 and TRBJ2-2; a weak D match, TRBD1 (5 bases). Deletions cut 1 base from V and 2 bases from J, with 5 bases between. This CDR3 comprises 14 residues. Germline values: CDR1 SGHNT, CDR2 YENEEA. CDR3 sequence (DNA): TGTGCCAGCAGCTTAGGGACAAACACCGGGGAGCTGTTTTTT. It specifies CASSLGTNTGELFF.

The chain carries TRBV19 and TRBJ1-1; unclear D gene. Germline loops: CDR1 LNHDA, CDR2 SQIVND (reference sequence). This CDR3 is 13 amino acids long. V was trimmed by 6 bases and J by 2 bases, leaving 10 bases between them. DNA of the CDR3: TGTGCCAGTAGGACCGCAGGTAACACTGAAGCTTTCTTT. Translated: CASRTAGNTEAFF.

V is TRBV7-2 and J is TRBJ2-5; D remains ambiguous. With 3 bases removed from V and 6 bases from J, the gap between germline ends came to 11 bases. This CDR3 is built from 13 residues. CDR1 SGHTA and CDR2 FQGNSA come from the germline V gene. The CDR3 DNA follows: TGTGCCAGCAGCTTTGAGGAAATTCAGACCCAGTACTTC. As protein: CASSFEEIQTQYF.

As to this clone: The same CDR3 arises from other DNA sequences in this sample as well. The chain has TRBV19 and TRBJ2-7, with 8 nucleotides matching TRBD1. V shed 5 bases, J shed 1 base, and the junction held 4 bases outside the gene matches. In germline, CDR1 is LNHDA, CDR2 SQIVND (reference sequence). The CDR3 totals 14 residues. Here the CDR3 reads CASSLGQGSYEQYF. The DNA of the CDR3 is TGTGCCAGTAGTCTAGGACAGGGATCCTACGAGCAGTACTTC.

This chain joins TRBV5-1 and TRBJ2-3; 11 bases are a match to TRBD1. Looked up from germline, CDR1 is SGHRS and CDR2 is YFSETQ. CDR3 length: 17 residues. J was trimmed by 7 bases and V by 0 bases; bases with no gene match: 10. CDR3 sequence reads: CASSLDLGTGGTNTQYF. In DNA form, the CDR3 reads TGCGCCAGCAGCTTGGATCTCGGGACAGGGGGGACAAATACGCAGTATTTT. The entire variable domain, with the rest obtained from reference TRBV5-1 and TRBJ2-3, is as follows: KAGVTQTPRYLIKTRGQQVTLSCSPISGHRSVSWYQQTPGQGLQFLFEYFSETQRNKGNFPGRFSGRQFSNSRSEMNVSTLELGDSALYLCASSLDLGTGGTNTQYFGPGTRLTVL.

V and J are TRBV13 and TRBJ2-3; 8 bases fit TRBD2. V lost 5 bases to trimming and J lost 1 base; unmatched junction nucleotides: 8. CDR3 length equals 16 residues. Germline loops: CDR1 PRHDT, CDR2 FYEKMQ (reference sequence). The CDR3 is CASSPSGLGGTDTQYF. In nucleotides, the CDR3 is TGTGCCAGCAGCCCCTCGGGACTAGGTGGCACAGATACGCAGTATTTT. Combining the CDR3 with reference TRBV13 and TRBJ2-3 gives the whole variable domain AAGVIQSPRHLIKEKRETATLKCYPIPRHDTVYWYQQGPGQDPQFLISFYEKMQSDKGSIPDRFSAQQFSDYHSELNMSSLELGDSALYFCASSPSGLGGTDTQYFGPGTRLTVL.

This chain joins TRBV9 and TRBJ2-7; D perhaps matches TRBD1 (6 bases). The CDR3 totals 16 residues. Trimming removed 0 bases from V and 1 base from J, with 14 bases in between. The germline gives CDR1 SGDLS, CDR2 YYNGEE. Here the CDR3 reads CASSVVPGALSYEQYF. The CDR3, as DNA: TGTGCCAGCAGCGTAGTTCCAGGGGCTCTATCCTACGAGCAGTACTTC.

This clone was picked up one time. J is TRBJ2-1 and V is TRBV5-6; 14 positions agree with TRBD2. Germline V lookup: CDR1 SGHDT, CDR2 YYEEEE. The V and J ends lost 6 bases and 9 bases, in that order; junction bases with no gene match: 17. The CDR3 runs 18 residues. CDR3 protein: CASTPAGLAGDPMVEQFF. CDR3 sequence (DNA): TGTGCCAGCACCCCCGCGGGACTAGCGGGGGACCCTATGGTTGAGCAGTTCTTC.

This clone appeared a single time. The V and J genes are TRBV27 and TRBJ1-1, with 7 bases fitting TRBD1. Trimming at V came to 5 bases and at J to 0 bases, leaving 9 bases not matched to a gene. The CDR3 extends over 16 amino acids. Germline-derived CDR1 and CDR2 are MNHEY and SMNVEV (reference sequence). CDR3 coding DNA: TGTGCCAGCAGTAAAAACAGGGGTCTGATGAACACTGAAGCTTTCTTT. Its protein product is CASSKNRGLMNTEAFF.

The V and J genes are TRBV27 and TRBJ2-3; TRBD2 matches at 12 bases. This CDR3 has 16 amino acids. CDR1 is MNHEY, CDR2 SMNVEV, per germline (reference sequence). The junction had 7 bases not matched to a gene; V was cut back by 5 bases and J by 4 bases. The CDR3 is CASSPLAGGVSDTQYF. CDR3 DNA: TGTGCCAGCAGTCCCCTAGCGGGAGGGGTCTCAGATACGCAGTATTTT.

The chain employs TRBV18 and TRBJ2-5; D may be TRBD2 (5 bases). Germline V gene sequence: CDR1 KGHSH, CDR2 LQKENI. V shed 3 bases and J shed 5 bases, with 13 bases lying between them. The CDR3 is 14 amino acids. The CDR3 DNA reads as TGTGCCAGCTCACCGGGCAGTTGGGAGGAGACCCAGTACTTC. Amino acid sequence: CASSPGSWEETQYF.

This rearrangement joins TRBV19 to TRBJ2-1, with D tentatively TRBD2 (5 bases). This CDR3 has 14 amino acids. Germline CDR1 is LNHDA and CDR2 is SQIVND (reference sequence). V lost 5 bases, J lost 0 bases, and 8 bases lay in between. The CDR3 region has the DNA TGTGCCAGTAGTCGGGGTAGCTCCTACAATGAGCAGTTCTTC. Protein: CASSRGSSYNEQFF.